The 5 T cell receptor beta chains given below trace back to one sample, sequenced in a study of T cell responses to AZD1222 COVID-19 vaccine. Profiled with immunoSEQ multiplex PCR; TCRdb holds only in-frame clones, not every one. The sample comprises 120,000 to 150,000 clones, about nine tenths of which are singletons, and about 4.4% rests with the top ten. Material: peripheral blood, obtained on day 0 of AZD1222 vaccination. These receptors were collected from an adult in good health.

The CDR3 loop reads CASSQGTGDEQYF. Here the CDR3 DNA reads TGTGCCAGCAGCCAAGGGACAGGGGACGAGCAGTACTTC. V and J are TRBV14 and TRBJ2-7, with TRBD1 matching 9 bases. Losses at the gene ends were 1 base for V and 5 bases for J; bases not matched to a gene: 0. The CDR3 covers 13 residues. CDR1 and CDR2 (germline): SGHDN, FVKESK.

V usage is TRBV6-6 and J usage is TRBJ2-5, with D perhaps matching TRBD2 (6 bases). Trimming left V 6 bases short and J 2 bases short, with 7 bases between. CDR3 size: 12 residues. Germline V lookup: CDR1 MNHNY, CDR2 SVGAGI (reference sequence). CDR3 protein: CASSRGQETQYF. In DNA, the CDR3 is TGTGCCAGCAGCCGGGGGCAAGAGACCCAGTACTTC.

The V and J genes are TRBV19 and TRBJ2-1, with 15 nucleotides matching TRBD2. The ends lost 2 bases at V and 5 bases at J; junction bases unmatched: 4. This CDR3 comprises 17 residues. CDR1 LNHDA and CDR2 SQIVND come from the germline V gene (reference sequence). CDR3 DNA sequence: TGTGCCAGTAGTATAAGGACTAGCGGGGGGGGAGACAATGAGCAGTTCTTC. It is translated as CASSIRTSGGGDNEQFF.

This clone was seen a handful of times. This chain connects TRBV4-2 to TRBJ1-2; 10 bases align to TRBD1. This CDR3 has 14 residues. The V gene end was trimmed by 0 bases and the J gene end by 7 bases; junction bases not matched to a gene: 2. From germline, CDR1 is LGHNA and CDR2 YNFKEQ. CDR3 loop: CASSQEGQGIGYTF. The CDR3 DNA follows: TGTGCCAGCAGCCAAGAGGGACAGGGGATTGGCTACACCTTC.

V is TRBV7-2 and J is TRBJ1-2, with D possibly matching TRBD1 (5 bases). The CDR3 loop spans 16 amino acids. The V end was cut by 1 base, the J end by 2 bases, with 14 bases between. CDR1 is SGHTA, CDR2 FQGNSA, per germline. In DNA form, the CDR3 reads TGTGCCAGCAGCTTAGGAGGGGCCGCGCGGAACTATGGCTACACCTTC. Its protein product is CASSLGGAARNYGYTF.